Listed here is a single TCR beta chain. This record comes from a study of shared clonotypes between healthy human individuals. The CDR3 has 16 residues. V lost 6 bases and J lost 4; bases outside the gene matches: 13. The V gene's germline CDR1 is LGHNA and CDR2 YNFKEQ. CD8 cells regarded as naive lacked CD45RO, were positively chosen for CCR7, and omitted terminally differentiated effector memory CD45RA+ cells. The assay was immunoSEQ multiplex PCR, and TCRdb's table has in-frame clones only and misses some. The table has over 2 million clones, over 85% seen once; the top ten hold approximately 1.2%.

The chain links TRBV4-2 to TRBJ2-3; 7 bases agree with TRBD2. The sample taken for sequencing was naive CD8+ T cells sorted from blood. The TCR originated in a man in his late teens or twenties in good health. As DNA, the CDR3 is TGTGCCAGCAGACCTGAGAGCGGGGTAGGCGCAGATACGCAGTATTTT. This encodes CASRPESGVGADTQYF.